Each of the 10 T cell receptor beta chains below was sequenced from the same sample in a study of T cell responses to AZD1222 COVID-19 vaccine. Assay: immunoSEQ multiplex PCR; the TCRdb copy retains only in-frame clones and omits some. The data show around 130,000 clones, approximately 90% seen once. The sample here was peripheral blood, taken 28 days after the second AZD1222 dose. These receptors all come from an adult who received the AZD1222 COVID-19 vaccine.

This CDR3 is CASSYGHEQYF. The DNA of the CDR3 is TGTGCCAGCAGTTACGGCCACGAGCAGTACTTC. The gene calls are TRBV6-5 and TRBJ2-7; D is unclear. Germline CDR1 and CDR2: MNHEY and SVGAGI. There are 11 residues in the CDR3. V lost 2 bases to trimming and J lost 5 bases, with 4 bases between them.

V and J are TRBV7-6 and TRBJ1-5; D call uncertain. V lost 2 bases and J lost 5, with 13 bases in between. This CDR3 is built from 15 residues. Germline V gives CDR1 SGHVS, CDR2 FNYEAQ. CDR3 bases: TGTGCCAGCAGCTTATCTGCTGTTTTCGATCAGCCCCAGCATTTT. Residues: CASSLSAVFDQPQHF. The variable domain in full, with the rest retrieved from reference TRBV7-6 and TRBJ1-5, is GAGVSQSPRYKVTKRGQDVALRCDPISGHVSLYWYRQALGQGPEFLTYFNYEAQQDKSGLPNDRFSAERPEGSISTLTIQRTEQRDSAMYRCASSLSAVFDQPQHFGDGTRLSIL.

This clone was counted only a few times. In DNA form, the CDR3 reads TGTGCCAGCAGTTTCCGGGGGCTTCAGCCCCAGCATTTT. It encodes CASSFRGLQPQHF. The chain carries TRBV28 and TRBJ1-5, with D possibly matching TRBD1 (6 bases). The CDR3 runs 13 residues. The germline V and J ends were trimmed by 3 bases and 6 bases, with 9 bases remaining between them. CDR1 and CDR2 (germline): MDHEN, SYDVKM.

The chain combines TRBV19 with TRBJ1-2; TRBD1 might be the D (6 bases). V was trimmed by 5 bases and J by 4 bases, leaving 8 bases between them. Germline CDR1 reads LNHDA; CDR2 reads SQIVND (reference sequence). The CDR3 sequence is 12 residues long. This CDR3 is CASSVTGYGYTF. CDR3 nucleotide sequence: TGTGCCAGTAGTGTGACAGGCTATGGCTACACCTTC.

V is TRBV5-8 and J is TRBJ2-5; D is undetermined. The length of the CDR3 is 14 residues. CDR1 is SGHTS, CDR2 YDEGEE, per germline. V was cut by 6 bases and J by 2 bases, with 14 bases left in between. The CDR3, as DNA: TGTGCCAGCACCGTATGGGCTGCACAAGAGACCCAGTACTTC. Translation: CASTVWAAQETQYF.

The rearrangement uses TRBV5-1 and TRBJ2-7; 10 bases are shared with TRBD1. The J segment lost 0 bases and the V segment lost 4 bases, leaving 10 bases of the junction unmatched. The CDR3 loop spans 17 amino acids. Per the germline V gene, CDR1 is SGHRS and CDR2 is YFSETQ. Here the CDR3 reads CASSTGTGVYTSYEQYF. Written as DNA, the CDR3 is TGCGCCAGCAGCACCGGGACAGGGGTCTATACCTCCTACGAGCAGTACTTC.

CDR3 nucleotide sequence: TGTGCCAGCAGCTTACGGGGGGAGGATGAAAAACTGTTTTTT. Residues: CASSLRGEDEKLFF. The chain is built from TRBV7-2 and TRBJ1-4, with D perhaps TRBD1 (5 bases). Germline lookup yields CDR1 SGHTA and CDR2 FQGNSA. The V gene lost 2 bases and the J gene lost 6 bases, with 10 bases spanning the gap. The CDR3 spans 14 residues.

The V and J genes are TRBV6-2 or TRBV6-3 and TRBJ1-6; D uncertain. Germline V CDR1 and CDR2: MNHEY, SVGEGT. The germline V and J ends were trimmed by 0 bases and 2 bases, with 11 bases remaining between them. This CDR3 is built from 17 residues. CDR3 residues: CASSYSDRAPYNSPLHF. The CDR3 DNA reads as TGTGCCAGCAGTTACTCCGACCGCGCACCCTATAATTCACCCCTCCACTTT.

V is TRBV4-3 and J is TRBJ2-5, with D unresolved. Trimming took 3 bases from V and 9 from J, leaving 14 bases between them. Germline-derived CDR1 and CDR2 are LGHNA and YSLEER. The CDR3 sequence is 13 residues long. The CDR3 nucleotides are TGCGCCAGCAGCCAGTACCTGGCAGGAGCCCAGTACTTC. Translation: CASSQYLAGAQYF.

The chain employs TRBV4-2 and TRBJ2-1; D perhaps matches TRBD2 (5 bases). V was cut by 4 bases and J by 7 bases, with 23 bases left in between. Germline V gene data show CDR1 as LGHNA and CDR2 as YNFKEQ. This CDR3 spans 17 amino acids. CDR3 region: CASSLKPGRTSPNEQFF. CDR3 nucleotide sequence: TGTGCCAGCAGCCTTAAACCAGGCCGGACTTCGCCGAATGAGCAGTTCTTC.